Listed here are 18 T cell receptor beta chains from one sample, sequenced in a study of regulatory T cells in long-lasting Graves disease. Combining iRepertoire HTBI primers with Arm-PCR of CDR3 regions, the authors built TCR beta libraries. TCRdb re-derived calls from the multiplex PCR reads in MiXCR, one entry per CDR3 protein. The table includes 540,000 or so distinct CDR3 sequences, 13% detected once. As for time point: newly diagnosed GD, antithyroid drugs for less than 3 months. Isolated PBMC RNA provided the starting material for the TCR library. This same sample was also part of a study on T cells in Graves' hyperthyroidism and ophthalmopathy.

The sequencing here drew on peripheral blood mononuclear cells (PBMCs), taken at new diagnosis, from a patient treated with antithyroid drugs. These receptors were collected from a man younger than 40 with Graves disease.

CDR3 region: CSARKIPGLAGEWVTDTQYF. The CDR3 nucleotides are TGCAGTGCGAGAAAAATACCGGGACTAGCGGGAGAATGGGTCACAGATACGCAGTATTTT. The V and J genes are TRBV20-1 and TRBJ2-3, with TRBD2 matching over 14 bases. This CDR3 is 20 amino acids long. Germline CDR1 reads DFQATT; CDR2 reads SNEGSKA (reference sequence). Trimming removed 6 bases from V and 2 bases from J; junction bases left unmatched: 19.

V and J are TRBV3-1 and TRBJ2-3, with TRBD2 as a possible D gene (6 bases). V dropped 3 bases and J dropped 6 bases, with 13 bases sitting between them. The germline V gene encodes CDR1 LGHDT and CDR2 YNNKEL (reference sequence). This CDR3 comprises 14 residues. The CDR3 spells CASSQEGWMDTQYF. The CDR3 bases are TGTGCCAGCAGCCAGGAGGGGTGGATGGATACGCAGTATTTT.

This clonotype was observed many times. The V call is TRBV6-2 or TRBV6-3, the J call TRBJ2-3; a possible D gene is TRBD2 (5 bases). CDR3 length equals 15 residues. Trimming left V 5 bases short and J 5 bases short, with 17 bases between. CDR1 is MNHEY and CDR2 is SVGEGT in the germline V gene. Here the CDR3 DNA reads TGTGCCAGCAGTGAATTAACGGGAACCGGAGATACGCAGTATTTT. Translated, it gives CASSELTGTGDTQYF.

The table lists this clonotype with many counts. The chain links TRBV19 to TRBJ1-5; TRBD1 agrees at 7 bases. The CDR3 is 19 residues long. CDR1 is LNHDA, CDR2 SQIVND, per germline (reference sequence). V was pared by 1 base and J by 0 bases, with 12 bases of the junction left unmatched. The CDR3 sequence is CASSIGLFRGENSNQPQHF. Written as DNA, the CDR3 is TGTGCCAGTAGTATAGGGCTCTTCAGGGGGGAAAATAGCAATCAGCCCCAGCATTTT. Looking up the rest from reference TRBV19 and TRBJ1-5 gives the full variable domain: DGGITQSPKYLFRKEGQNVTLSCEQNLNHDAMYWYRQDPGQGLRLIYYSQIVNDFQKGDIAEGYSVSREKKESFPLTVTSAQKNPTAFYLCASSIGLFRGENSNQPQHFGDGTRLSIL.

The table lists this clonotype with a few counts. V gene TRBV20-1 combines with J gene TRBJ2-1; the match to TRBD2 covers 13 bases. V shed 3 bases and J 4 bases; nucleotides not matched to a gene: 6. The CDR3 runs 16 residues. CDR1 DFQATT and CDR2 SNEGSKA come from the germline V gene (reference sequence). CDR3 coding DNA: TGCAGTGCTAGTGCCGGGACTAGCGGGACTTACAATGAGCAGTTCTTC. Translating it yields CSASAGTSGTYNEQFF.

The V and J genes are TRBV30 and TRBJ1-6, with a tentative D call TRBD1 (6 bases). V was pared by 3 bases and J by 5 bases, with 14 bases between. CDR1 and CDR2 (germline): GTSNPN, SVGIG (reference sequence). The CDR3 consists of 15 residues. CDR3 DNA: TGTGCCTGGAGCCGGAGGACAGCAAATAATTCACCCCTCCACTTT. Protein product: CAWSRRTANNSPLHF.

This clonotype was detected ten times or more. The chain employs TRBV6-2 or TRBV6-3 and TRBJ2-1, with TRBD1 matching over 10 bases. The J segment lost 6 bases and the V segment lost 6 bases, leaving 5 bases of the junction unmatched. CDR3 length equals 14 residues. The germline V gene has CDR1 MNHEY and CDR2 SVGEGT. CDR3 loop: CASSADRGFNEQFF. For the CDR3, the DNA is TGTGCCAGCAGCGCGGACAGGGGGTTCAATGAGCAGTTCTTC.

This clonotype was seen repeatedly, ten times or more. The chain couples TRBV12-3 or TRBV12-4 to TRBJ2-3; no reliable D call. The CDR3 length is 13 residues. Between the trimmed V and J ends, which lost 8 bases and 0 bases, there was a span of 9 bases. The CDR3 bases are TGTGCCAGCTGTAAAGCTAGCACAGATACGCAGTATTTT. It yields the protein CASCKASTDTQYF.

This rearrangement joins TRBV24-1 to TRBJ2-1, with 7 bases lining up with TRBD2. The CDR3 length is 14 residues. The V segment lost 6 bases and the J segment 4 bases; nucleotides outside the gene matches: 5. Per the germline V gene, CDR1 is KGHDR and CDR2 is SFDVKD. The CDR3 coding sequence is TGTGCCACCAGTTCCCAGGGAGGGTACAATGAGCAGTTCTTC. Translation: CATSSQGGYNEQFF.

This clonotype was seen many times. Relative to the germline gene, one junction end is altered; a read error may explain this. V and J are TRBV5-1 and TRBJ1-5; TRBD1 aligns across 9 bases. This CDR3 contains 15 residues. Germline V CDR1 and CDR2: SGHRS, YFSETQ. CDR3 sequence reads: CASSLGTGNNQPQHF. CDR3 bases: TGTGCCAGCAGCTTAGGGACAGGGAACAATCAGCCCCAGCATTTT.

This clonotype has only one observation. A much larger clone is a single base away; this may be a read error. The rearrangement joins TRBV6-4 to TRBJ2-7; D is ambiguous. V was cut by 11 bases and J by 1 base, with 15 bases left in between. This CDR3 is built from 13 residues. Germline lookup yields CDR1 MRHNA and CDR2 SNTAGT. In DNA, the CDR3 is TGTGCCGGCACCCTACTTTCATCCTACGAGCAGTACTTC. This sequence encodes CAGTLLSSYEQYF.

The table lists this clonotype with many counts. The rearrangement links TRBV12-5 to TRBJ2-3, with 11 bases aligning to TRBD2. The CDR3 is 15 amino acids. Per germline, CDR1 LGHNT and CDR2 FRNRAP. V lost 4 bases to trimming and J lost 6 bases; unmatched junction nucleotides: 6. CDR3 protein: CASGSIAGGTDTQYF. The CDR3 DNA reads TGTGCTAGTGGTTCCATAGCGGGAGGGACCGATACGCAGTATTTT.

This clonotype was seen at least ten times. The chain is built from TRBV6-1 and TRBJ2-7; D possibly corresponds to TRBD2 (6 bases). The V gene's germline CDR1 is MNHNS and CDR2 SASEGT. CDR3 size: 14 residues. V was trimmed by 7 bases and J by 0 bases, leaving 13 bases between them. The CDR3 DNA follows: TGTGCCAGCAAAATGGGGGGAAACTCCTACGAGCAGTACTTC. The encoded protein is CASKMGGNSYEQYF.

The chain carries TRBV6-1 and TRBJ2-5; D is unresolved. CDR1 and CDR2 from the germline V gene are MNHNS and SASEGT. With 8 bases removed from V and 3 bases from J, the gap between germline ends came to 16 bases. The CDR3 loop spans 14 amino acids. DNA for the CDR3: TGTGCCAGCTCACCATGGACCATTAAAGAGACCCAGTACTTC. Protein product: CASSPWTIKETQYF.

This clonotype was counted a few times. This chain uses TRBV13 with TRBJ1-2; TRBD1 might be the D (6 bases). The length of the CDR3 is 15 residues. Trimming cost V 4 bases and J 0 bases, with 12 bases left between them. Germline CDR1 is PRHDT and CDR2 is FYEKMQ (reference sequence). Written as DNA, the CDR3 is TGTGCCAGCAGCTCCCCAGGGGACGCTAACTATGGCTACACCTTC. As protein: CASSSPGDANYGYTF. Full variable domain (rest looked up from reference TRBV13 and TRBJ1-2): AAGVIQSPRHLIKEKRETATLKCYPIPRHDTVYWYQQGPGQDPQFLISFYEKMQSDKGSIPDRFSAQQFSDYHSELNMSSLELGDSALYFCASSSPGDANYGYTFGSGTRLTVV.

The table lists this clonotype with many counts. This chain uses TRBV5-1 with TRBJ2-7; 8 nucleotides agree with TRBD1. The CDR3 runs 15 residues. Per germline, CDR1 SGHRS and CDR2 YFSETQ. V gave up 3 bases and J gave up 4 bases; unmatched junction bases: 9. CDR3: CASSYDRTGRYEQYF. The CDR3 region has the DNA TGCGCCAGCAGCTACGACCGGACAGGGAGGTACGAGCAGTACTTC.

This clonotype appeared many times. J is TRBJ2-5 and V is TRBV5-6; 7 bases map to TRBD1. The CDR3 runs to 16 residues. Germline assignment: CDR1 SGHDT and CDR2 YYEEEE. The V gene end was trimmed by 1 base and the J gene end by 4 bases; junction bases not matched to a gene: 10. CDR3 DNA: TGTGCCAGCAGCTTGAATGGTGGACAGGCGATAGAGACCCAGTACTTC. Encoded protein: CASSLNGGQAIETQYF.

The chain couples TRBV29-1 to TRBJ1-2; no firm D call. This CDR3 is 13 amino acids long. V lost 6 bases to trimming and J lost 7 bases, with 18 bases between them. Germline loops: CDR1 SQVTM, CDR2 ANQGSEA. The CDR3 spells CSVEIIGFAGYTF. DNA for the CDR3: TGCAGCGTCGAGATAATAGGGTTCGCTGGCTACACCTTC. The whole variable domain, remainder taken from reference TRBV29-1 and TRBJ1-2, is SAVISQKPSRDICQRGTSLTIQCQVDSQVTMMFWYRQQPGQSLTLIATANQGSEATYESGFVIDKFPISRPNLTFSTLTVSNMSPEDSSIYLCSVEIIGFAGYTFGSGTRLTVV.